One and the same sample provided the 26 T cell receptor beta chains below, sequenced in a study of T cells after yellow fever vaccination. TCRdb processed the 5' RACE reads anew with MiXCR; each CDR3 protein has one entry. The sample consists of some 240,000 distinct CDR3 sequences, more than 3.5% of them appearing once. The sequencing used PBMCs, collected 15 days after the yellow fever booster vaccination. The receptors originated from a man between 18 and 29 years old who received the YFV17D yellow fever vaccine.

This clonotype came up many times. This CDR3 is CASSPPKPGNTIYF. Written as DNA, the CDR3 is TGTGCCAGCAGCCCCCCCAAACCTGGAAACACCATATATTTT. The chain is built from TRBV7-2 and TRBJ1-3; no definite D call. V dropped 5 bases and J dropped 2 bases, with 10 bases sitting between them. The CDR3 consists of 14 residues. Germline assignment: CDR1 SGHTA and CDR2 FQGNSA.

This clonotype was recorded at least ten times. The rearrangement joins TRBV6-2 or TRBV6-3 to TRBJ2-7; no clear D gene. The length of the CDR3 is 10 residues. V lost 5 bases to trimming and J lost 4 bases, with 3 bases between them. Germline CDR1 and CDR2: MNHEY and SVGEGT. CDR3 nucleotide sequence: TGTGCCAGCAGTCATTACGAGCAGTACGTC. As protein: CASSHYEQYV.

This clonotype was counted many times. The chain joins TRBV6-6 to TRBJ1-6; 7 nucleotides match TRBD1. The V gene's germline CDR1 is MNHNY and CDR2 SVGAGI (reference sequence). V lost 0 bases, J lost 11 bases, and 4 bases stayed unmatched. This CDR3 spans 14 amino acids. The CDR3 loop is CASSYSGQGAPLHF. The CDR3 nucleotides are TGTGCCAGCAGTTACTCGGGTCAGGGGGCACCCCTCCACTTT.

There are many counts of this clonotype. This sequence joins TRBV4-3 and TRBJ2-6; D possibly corresponds to TRBD1 (5 bases). V dropped 0 bases and J dropped 0 bases, with 6 bases sitting between them. Germline V gives CDR1 LGHNA, CDR2 YSLEER. The CDR3 runs 16 residues. The CDR3 DNA reads as TGCGCCAGCAGCCAAGAAAGGGGCTCTGGGGCCAACGTCCTGACTTTC. Protein: CASSQERGSGANVLTF.

This clonotype was found many times. The chain is built from TRBV7-3 and TRBJ1-5; D not resolved. Per the germline V gene, CDR1 is SGHTA and CDR2 is FQGTGA. V shed 5 bases and J shed 6 bases, with 11 bases lying between them. The CDR3 has 13 residues. The CDR3 DNA reads as TGTGCCAGCAGCAGCGGGGAGGGTCAGCCCCAGCATTTT. Amino acid sequence: CASSSGEGQPQHF.

This clonotype was seen repeatedly, ten times or more. The chain joins TRBV7-9 to TRBJ1-1, with a weak D call TRBD1 (5 bases). The CDR3 has 15 amino acids. V was cut by 7 bases and J by 2 bases, with 17 bases left in between. CDR1 and CDR2 from the germline V gene are SEHNR and FQNEAQ (reference sequence). The CDR3 sequence is CASNPPRQGNTEAFF. The CDR3 nucleotides read TGTGCCAGCAACCCCCCCAGGCAGGGAAACACTGAAGCTTTCTTT. Supplemented by reference TRBV7-9 and TRBJ1-1, the full variable domain reads DTGVSQNPRHKITKRGQNVTFRCDPISEHNRLYWYRQTLGQGPEFLTYFQNEAQLEKSRLLSDRFSAERPKGSFSTLEIQRTEQGDSAMYLCASNPPRQGNTEAFFGQGTRLTVV.

This clonotype was seen ten or more times. The chain recombines TRBV27 with TRBJ2-5; either TRBD1 or TRBD2 may supply D (5 bases each). The germline gives CDR1 MNHEY, CDR2 SMNVEV (reference sequence). Trimming removed 8 bases at V and 5 bases at J, with 15 bases between. This CDR3 region has 13 residues. This CDR3 reads CASRYRGRETQYF. The CDR3 DNA reads TGTGCCAGCCGATATCGGGGCAGGGAGACCCAGTACTTC.

Ten or more counts support this clonotype. The J gene is TRBJ2-1, the V gene TRBV5-1, with a tentative D call TRBD1 (6 bases). Germline loops: CDR1 SGHRS, CDR2 YFSETQ. The CDR3 covers 13 residues. The V end lost 5 bases, the J end lost 3 bases, and 9 bases lay between the germline ends. The CDR3 bases are TGCGCCAGCAGGGACAGTTTCTACAATGAGCAGTTCTTC. This encodes CASRDSFYNEQFF.

The CDR3: CASSQGPGRERGTEAFF. The CDR3 DNA sequence: TGCGCCAGCAGCCAAGGCCCCGGGAGGGAAAGGGGCACTGAAGCTTTCTTT. This chain joins TRBV4-3 and TRBJ1-1; tentative D call: TRBD1 (5 bases). This CDR3 contains 17 residues. Germline V gene data show CDR1 as LGHNA and CDR2 as YSLEER. Trimming stripped 1 base from V and 4 bases from J, with 19 bases between.

The sample holds many counts of this clonotype. The V and J genes are TRBV7-9 and TRBJ2-5; 7 bases agree with TRBD2. Germline assignment: CDR1 SEHNR and CDR2 FQNEAQ (reference sequence). The CDR3 runs to 15 residues. V shed 4 bases, J shed 1 base, and the junction held 6 bases outside the gene matches. CDR3 nucleotides: TGTGCCAGCAGCTCGATTAGCGGGCCCCAAGAGACCCAGTACTTC. It translates to CASSSISGPQETQYF.

This clonotype was found many times. This chain links TRBV11-2 with TRBJ2-7; TRBD2 matches at 8 bases. With V trimmed by 5 bases and J by 7 bases, 10 bases remained unmatched. The CDR3 consists of 14 residues. Germline V gene data show CDR1 as SGHAT and CDR2 as FQNNGV. The DNA of the CDR3 is TGTGCCAGCAGCCCAAATCGGGGGGGCGGAGAGCAGTACTTC. It codes for CASSPNRGGGEQYF.

This clonotype was picked up many times. V and J are TRBV5-4 and TRBJ2-2; 11 bases are a match to TRBD2. CDR3 size: 16 residues. V dropped 2 bases and J dropped 4; count of bases not matched to a gene: 4. Germline lookup yields CDR1 SGHNT and CDR2 YYREEE (reference sequence). CDR3 coding DNA: TGTGCCAGCAGCTTACTAGCGGGGGACCTCACCGGGGAGCTGTTTTTT. This codes for CASSLLAGDLTGELFF.

This clonotype was observed many times. The chain couples TRBV28 to TRBJ1-2; no clear D. Per germline, CDR1 MDHEN and CDR2 SYDVKM. Trimming took off 7 bases at V and 3 bases at J, with 12 bases between the two ends. This CDR3 spans 13 amino acids. The CDR3 DNA sequence: TGTGCCAGCACGTCTGCACTCGACTATGGCTACACCTTC. Encoded protein: CASTSALDYGYTF.

The table lists this clonotype with many counts. The chain is built from TRBV3-1 and TRBJ1-6; D is possibly TRBD1 (5 bases). The CDR3 is 18 residues long. V dropped 1 base and J dropped 7 bases, with 20 bases sitting between them. Germline assignment: CDR1 LGHDT and CDR2 YNNKEL (reference sequence). This chain's CDR3 is CASSQALRRRGVNSPLHF. DNA for the CDR3: TGTGCCAGCAGCCAAGCCCTCCGCAGACGGGGGGTGAATTCACCCCTCCACTTT.

This clonotype was observed many times. For the CDR3, the DNA is TGTGCCAGCAGCCTCCGGCGGATAGCGGGGAGCTCCTACGAGCAGTACTTC. Encoded protein: CASSLRRIAGSSYEQYF. The chain uses TRBV3-1 and TRBJ2-7; 8 bases are shared with TRBD2. Trimming removed 4 bases from V and 0 bases from J; junction bases left unmatched: 11. Germline lookup yields CDR1 LGHDT and CDR2 YNNKEL (reference sequence). The CDR3 consists of 17 residues.

This clonotype was seen at least ten times. The genes are TRBV7-9 and TRBJ1-1; no definite D call. Germline CDR1 is SEHNR and CDR2 is FQNEAQ (reference sequence). The CDR3 length is 12 residues. V shed 1 base and J shed 11 bases, with 11 bases lying between them. The CDR3 bases are TGTGCCAGCAGCTTAGTCGGAAATATGGCTTTCTTT. This codes for CASSLVGNMAFF.

This clonotype was counted many times. The chain recombines TRBV20-1 with TRBJ2-1; no reliable D call. Germline CDR1 is DFQATT and CDR2 is SNEGSKA (reference sequence). Trimming took 3 bases from V and 6 from J, leaving 6 bases between them. This CDR3 is built from 11 residues. The CDR3 nucleotides are TGCAGTGCTAGGCCGGTCAATGAGCAGTTCTTC. Translating it yields CSARPVNEQFF.

In its sample, this clonotype was seen many times. The V and J genes are TRBV6-5 and TRBJ2-1; possibly TRBD2 for D (6 bases). The germline gives CDR1 MNHEY, CDR2 SVGAGI. V lost 5 bases, J lost 0 bases, and 14 bases lay in between. The CDR3 contains 16 residues. CDR3 residues: CASSRGTPSSYNEQFF. CDR3 sequence (DNA): TGTGCCAGCAGTCGGGGGACTCCTAGCTCCTACAATGAGCAGTTCTTC.

This clonotype was found a few times. The rearrangement links TRBV28 to TRBJ2-4, with TRBD1 matching over 9 bases. The CDR3 contains 14 residues. V gave up 3 bases and J gave up 8 bases; unmatched junction bases: 5. Germline-derived CDR1 and CDR2 are MDHEN and SYDVKM. The CDR3 region is CASSFGDRVHIQYF. CDR3 DNA: TGTGCCAGCAGTTTTGGGGACAGGGTTCACATTCAGTACTTC.

This clonotype was recorded a few times. The chain combines TRBV19 with TRBJ1-2; no reliable D call. V shed 4 bases and J shed 4 bases, with 10 bases lying between them. The germline V gene has CDR1 LNHDA and CDR2 SQIVND (reference sequence). This CDR3 region has 13 residues. This CDR3 is CASSTGLGYGYTF. The CDR3 DNA follows: TGTGCCAGTAGTACGGGTCTGGGCTATGGCTACACCTTC. Drawing the rest from reference TRBV19 and TRBJ1-2, the complete variable domain is DGGITQSPKYLFRKEGQNVTLSCEQNLNHDAMYWYRQDPGQGLRLIYYSQIVNDFQKGDIAEGYSVSREKKESFPLTVTSAQKNPTAFYLCASSTGLGYGYTFGSGTRLTVV.

This clonotype showed up many times. V is TRBV7-8 and J is TRBJ1-5; no reliable D call. The CDR3 contains 14 residues. Germline V lookup: CDR1 SGHVS, CDR2 FQNEAQ. V was pared by 5 bases and J by 3 bases, with 11 bases between. The CDR3 spells CASSPLRINQPQHF. In DNA form, the CDR3 reads TGTGCCAGCAGCCCCCTCCGAATCAATCAGCCCCAGCATTTT.

This clonotype was counted at least ten times. J is TRBJ2-7 and V is TRBV5-1; D gene uncertain. CDR1 and CDR2 (germline): SGHRS, YFSETQ. Trimming took off 0 bases at V and 3 bases at J, with 7 bases between the two ends. This CDR3 has 13 residues. CDR3 nucleotides: TGCGCCAGCAGCTTGGAAGGGCTCTACGAGCAGTACGTC. Protein sequence: CASSLEGLYEQYV.

This clonotype was seen ten or more times. V usage is TRBV20-1 and J usage is TRBJ2-2; 11 nucleotides align to TRBD2. Germline V lookup: CDR1 DFQATT, CDR2 SNEGSKA (reference sequence). The CDR3 has 15 amino acids. The V and J ends lost 5 bases and 4 bases, in that order; junction bases with no gene match: 6. This CDR3 reads CSARYSGGATGELFF. As DNA, the CDR3 is TGCAGTGCTCGGTATAGCGGGGGGGCCACCGGGGAGCTGTTTTTT.

This clonotype was detected ten times or more. The J gene is TRBJ1-5, the V gene TRBV4-3, with a weak D call TRBD1 (6 bases). The CDR3 extends over 17 amino acids. Germline CDR1 reads LGHNA; CDR2 reads YSLEER. The ends were cut back, 0 bases at V and 1 base at J, with 13 bases in the middle. Here the CDR3 DNA reads TGCGCCAGCAGCCAAGATTCATCCGGGGGCAGCAATCAGCCCCAGCATTTT. Its translation is CASSQDSSGGSNQPQHF.

This clonotype has a single count. The V gene is TRBV6-5, the J gene TRBJ2-7; D remains unclear. Trimming cost V 5 bases and J 0 bases, with 11 bases left between them. The CDR3 totals 14 residues. The germline gives CDR1 MNHEY, CDR2 SVGAGI. The CDR3 region has the DNA TGTGCCAGCAGTACGTGCGGCGGCTCCTACGAGCAGTACGTC. Amino acids: CASSTCGGSYEQYV.

This clonotype was counted ten times or more. The J gene is TRBJ1-2, the V gene TRBV4-3; 10 bases agree with TRBD1. CDR1 is LGHNA and CDR2 is YSLEER in the germline V gene. This CDR3 spans 15 amino acids. The V segment lost 4 bases and the J segment 4 bases; nucleotides outside the gene matches: 6. CDR3 bases: TGCGCCAGCAGCCGCGACAGGGGGCTAAGCTATGGCTACACCTTC. Translated: CASSRDRGLSYGYTF.